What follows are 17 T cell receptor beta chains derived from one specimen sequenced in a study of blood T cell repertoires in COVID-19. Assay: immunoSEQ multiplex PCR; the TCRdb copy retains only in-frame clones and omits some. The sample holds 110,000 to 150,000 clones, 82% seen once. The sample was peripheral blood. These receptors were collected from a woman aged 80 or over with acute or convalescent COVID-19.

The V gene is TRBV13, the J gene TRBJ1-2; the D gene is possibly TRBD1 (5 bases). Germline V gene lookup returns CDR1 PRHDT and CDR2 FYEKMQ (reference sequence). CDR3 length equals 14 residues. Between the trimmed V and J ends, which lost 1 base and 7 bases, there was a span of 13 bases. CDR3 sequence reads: CASSLDGGWGGYTF. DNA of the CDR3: TGTGCCAGCAGCTTAGACGGGGGATGGGGTGGCTACACCTTC.

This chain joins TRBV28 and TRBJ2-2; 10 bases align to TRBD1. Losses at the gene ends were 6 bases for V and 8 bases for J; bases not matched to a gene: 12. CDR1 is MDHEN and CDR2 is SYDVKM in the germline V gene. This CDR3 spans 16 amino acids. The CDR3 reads CASRSIRDRGSGELFF. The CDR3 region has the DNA TGTGCCAGCAGGTCAATCCGGGACAGGGGATCGGGGGAGCTGTTTTTT.

The CDR3 DNA reads as TGCGCCAGCAGCTTGGGGACAGGGGATCAGCCCCAGCATTTT. It yields the protein CASSLGTGDQPQHF. The chain joins TRBV5-1 to TRBJ1-5; 9 bases line up with TRBD1. Per the germline V gene, CDR1 is SGHRS and CDR2 is YFSETQ. With 0 bases clipped from V and 5 bases from J, the junction kept 0 bases outside the gene matches. The CDR3 has 14 amino acids.

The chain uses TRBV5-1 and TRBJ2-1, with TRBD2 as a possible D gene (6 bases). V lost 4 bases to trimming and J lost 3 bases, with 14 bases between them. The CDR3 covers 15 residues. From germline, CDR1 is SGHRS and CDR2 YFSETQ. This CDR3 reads CASSERVPGYNEQFF. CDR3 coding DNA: TGCGCCAGCAGCGAGCGGGTGCCCGGCTACAATGAGCAGTTCTTC.

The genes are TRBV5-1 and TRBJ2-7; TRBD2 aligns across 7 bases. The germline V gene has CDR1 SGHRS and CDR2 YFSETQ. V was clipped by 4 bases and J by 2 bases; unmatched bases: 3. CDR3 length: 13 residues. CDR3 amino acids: CASSPGTTYEQYF. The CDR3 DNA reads TGCGCCAGCAGCCCTGGGACTACCTACGAGCAGTACTTC.

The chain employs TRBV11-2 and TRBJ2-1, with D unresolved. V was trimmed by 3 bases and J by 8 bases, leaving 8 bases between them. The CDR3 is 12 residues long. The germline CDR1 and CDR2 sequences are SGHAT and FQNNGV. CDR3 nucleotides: TGTGCCAGCAGCTTTGTCGAGTATGAGCAGTTCTTC. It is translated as CASSFVEYEQFF.

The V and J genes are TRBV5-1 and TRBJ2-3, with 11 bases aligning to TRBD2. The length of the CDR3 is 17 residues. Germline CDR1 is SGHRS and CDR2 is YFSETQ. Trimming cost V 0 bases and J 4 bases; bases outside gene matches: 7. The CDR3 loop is CASSLAALAGGADTQYF. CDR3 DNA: TGCGCCAGCAGCTTGGCCGCCCTAGCGGGAGGAGCAGATACGCAGTATTTT.

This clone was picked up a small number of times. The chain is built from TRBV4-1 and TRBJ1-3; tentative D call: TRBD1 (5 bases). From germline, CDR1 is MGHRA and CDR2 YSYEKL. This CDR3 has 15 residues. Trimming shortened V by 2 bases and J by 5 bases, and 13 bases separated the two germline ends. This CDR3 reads CASSQRQPPRNTIYF. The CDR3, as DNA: TGCGCCAGCAGCCAACGACAGCCGCCTCGAAACACCATATATTTT.

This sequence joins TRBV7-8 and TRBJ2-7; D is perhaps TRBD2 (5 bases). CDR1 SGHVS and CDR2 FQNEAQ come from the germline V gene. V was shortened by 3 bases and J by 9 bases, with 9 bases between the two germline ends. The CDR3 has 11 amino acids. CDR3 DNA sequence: TGTGCCAGCAGCTTCGGGGTCGGGCAGTACTTC. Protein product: CASSFGVGQYF.

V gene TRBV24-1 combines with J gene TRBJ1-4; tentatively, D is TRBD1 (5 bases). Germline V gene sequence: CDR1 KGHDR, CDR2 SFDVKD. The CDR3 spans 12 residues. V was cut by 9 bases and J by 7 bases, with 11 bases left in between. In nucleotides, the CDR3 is TGTGCCACCTCCCAGGGCGGTGAAAAACTGTTTTTT. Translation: CATSQGGEKLFF.

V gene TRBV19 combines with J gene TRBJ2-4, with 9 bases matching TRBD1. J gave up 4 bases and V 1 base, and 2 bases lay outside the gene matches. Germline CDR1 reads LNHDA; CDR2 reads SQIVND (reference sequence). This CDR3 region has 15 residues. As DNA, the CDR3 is TGTGCCAGTAGTATAGGGGGACAGGGTAAAAACATTCAGTACTTC. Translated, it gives CASSIGGQGKNIQYF.

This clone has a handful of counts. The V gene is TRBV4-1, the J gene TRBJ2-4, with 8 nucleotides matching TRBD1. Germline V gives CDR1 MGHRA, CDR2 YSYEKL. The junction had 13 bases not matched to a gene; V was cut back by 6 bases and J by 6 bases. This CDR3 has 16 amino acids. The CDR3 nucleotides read TGCGCCAGCAGGCCCATCAGGGGGCCGAAACCAAACATTCAGTACTTC. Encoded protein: CASRPIRGPKPNIQYF.

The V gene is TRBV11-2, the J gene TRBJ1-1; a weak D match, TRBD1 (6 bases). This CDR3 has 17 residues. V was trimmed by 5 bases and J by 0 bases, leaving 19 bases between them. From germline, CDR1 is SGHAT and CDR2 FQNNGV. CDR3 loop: CASSPRTVGVMNTEAFF. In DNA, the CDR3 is TGTGCCAGCAGCCCCCGGACAGTTGGAGTGATGAACACTGAAGCTTTCTTT.

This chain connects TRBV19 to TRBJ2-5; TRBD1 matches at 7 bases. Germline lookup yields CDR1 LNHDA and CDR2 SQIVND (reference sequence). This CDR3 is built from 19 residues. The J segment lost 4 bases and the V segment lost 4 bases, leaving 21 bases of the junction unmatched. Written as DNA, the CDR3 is TGTGCCAGTAGTACAGAAACCGGGACAGCTTTAACTCCCGTAGAGACCCAGTACTTC. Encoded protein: CASSTETGTALTPVETQYF.

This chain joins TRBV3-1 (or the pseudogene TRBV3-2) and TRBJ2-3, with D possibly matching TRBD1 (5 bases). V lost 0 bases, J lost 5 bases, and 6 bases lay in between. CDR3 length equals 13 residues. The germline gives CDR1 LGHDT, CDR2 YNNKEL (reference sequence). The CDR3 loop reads CASSQDRGDTQYF. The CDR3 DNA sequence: TGTGCCAGCAGCCAAGATAGGGGAGATACGCAGTATTTT.

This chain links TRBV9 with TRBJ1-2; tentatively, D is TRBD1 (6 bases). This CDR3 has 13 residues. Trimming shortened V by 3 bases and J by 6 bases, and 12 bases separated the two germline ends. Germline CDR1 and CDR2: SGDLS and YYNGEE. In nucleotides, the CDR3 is TGTGCCAGCAGCGGGTACGCAGGGGATGGCTACACCTTC. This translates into CASSGYAGDGYTF. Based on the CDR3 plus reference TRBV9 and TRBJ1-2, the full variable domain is DSGVTQTPKHLITATGQRVTLRCSPRSGDLSVYWYQQSLDQGLQFLIQYYNGEERAKGNILERFSAQQFPDLHSELNLSSLELGDSALYFCASSGYAGDGYTFGSGTRLTVV.

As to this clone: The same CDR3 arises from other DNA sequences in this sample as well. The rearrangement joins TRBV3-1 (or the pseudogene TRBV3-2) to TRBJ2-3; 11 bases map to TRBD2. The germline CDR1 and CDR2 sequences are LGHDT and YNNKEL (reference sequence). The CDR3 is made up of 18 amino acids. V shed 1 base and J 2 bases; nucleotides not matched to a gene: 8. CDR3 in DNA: TGTGCCAGCAGCCAAGGGCTAGCGGGAGGCCCCTCCACAGATACGCAGTATTTT. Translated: CASSQGLAGGPSTDTQYF.